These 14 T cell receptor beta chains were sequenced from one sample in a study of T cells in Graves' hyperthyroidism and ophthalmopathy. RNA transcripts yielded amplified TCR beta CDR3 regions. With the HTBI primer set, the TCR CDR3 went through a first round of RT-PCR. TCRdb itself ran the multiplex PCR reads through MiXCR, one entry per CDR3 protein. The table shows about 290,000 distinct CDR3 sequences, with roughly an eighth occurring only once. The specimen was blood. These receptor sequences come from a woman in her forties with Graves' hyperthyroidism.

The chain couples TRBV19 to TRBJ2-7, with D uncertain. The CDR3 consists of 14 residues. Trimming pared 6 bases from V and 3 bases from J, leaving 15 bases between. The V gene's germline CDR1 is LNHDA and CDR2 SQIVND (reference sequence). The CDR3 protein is CASSPAGQGYEQYF. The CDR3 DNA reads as TGTGCCAGTAGCCCCGCCGGTCAAGGCTACGAGCAGTACTTC.

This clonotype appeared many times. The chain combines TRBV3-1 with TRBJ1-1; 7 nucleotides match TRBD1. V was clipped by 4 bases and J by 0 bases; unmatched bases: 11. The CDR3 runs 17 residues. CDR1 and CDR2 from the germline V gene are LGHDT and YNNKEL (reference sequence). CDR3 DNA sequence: TGTGCCAGCAGCCCCGGGACAGTGACGACCTTGAACACTGAAGCTTTCTTT. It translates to CASSPGTVTTLNTEAFF.

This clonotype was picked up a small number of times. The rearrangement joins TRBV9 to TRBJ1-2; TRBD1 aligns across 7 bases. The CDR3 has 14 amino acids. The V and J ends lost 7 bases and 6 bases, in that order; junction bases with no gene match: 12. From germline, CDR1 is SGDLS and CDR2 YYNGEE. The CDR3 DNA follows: TGTGCCAGCGAAGGGGGCGCCGGGTCTCATGGCTACACCTTC. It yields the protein CASEGGAGSHGYTF.

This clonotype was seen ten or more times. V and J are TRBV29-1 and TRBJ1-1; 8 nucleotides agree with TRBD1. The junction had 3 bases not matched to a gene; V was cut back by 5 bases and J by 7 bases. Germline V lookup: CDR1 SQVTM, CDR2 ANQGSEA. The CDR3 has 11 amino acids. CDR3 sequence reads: CSVLQGDEAFF. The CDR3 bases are TGCAGCGTTCTACAGGGGGATGAAGCTTTCTTT.

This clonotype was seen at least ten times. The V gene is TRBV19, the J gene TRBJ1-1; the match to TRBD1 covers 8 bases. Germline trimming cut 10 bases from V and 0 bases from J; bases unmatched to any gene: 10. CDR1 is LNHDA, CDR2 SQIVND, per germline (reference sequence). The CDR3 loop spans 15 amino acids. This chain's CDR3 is CATSGTGLMNTEAFF. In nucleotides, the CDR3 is TGTGCCACCTCCGGGACAGGACTCATGAACACTGAAGCTTTCTTT. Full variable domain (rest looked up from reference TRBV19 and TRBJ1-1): DGGITQSPKYLFRKEGQNVTLSCEQNLNHDAMYWYRQDPGQGLRLIYYSQIVNDFQKGDIAEGYSVSREKKESFPLTVTSAQKNPTAFYLCATSGTGLMNTEAFFGQGTRLTVV.

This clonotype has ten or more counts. CDR3 in amino acids: CASSPGLAEETQYF. The DNA for the CDR3 is TGTGCCAGCAGTCCGGGACTAGCGGAAGAGACCCAGTACTTC. V usage is TRBV7-9 and J usage is TRBJ2-5; 11 positions match TRBD2. The CDR3 consists of 14 residues. Germline trimming cut 6 bases from V and 3 bases from J; bases unmatched to any gene: 3. Germline CDR1 SEHNR, CDR2 FQNEAQ (reference sequence).

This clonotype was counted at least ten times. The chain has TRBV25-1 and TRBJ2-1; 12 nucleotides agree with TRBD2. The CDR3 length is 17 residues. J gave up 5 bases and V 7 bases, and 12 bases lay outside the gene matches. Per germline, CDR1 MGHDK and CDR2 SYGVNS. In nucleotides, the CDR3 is TGTGCCAGCAACCCGACTAGCGGGAGATTAAGCGACAATGAGCAGTTCTTC. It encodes CASNPTSGRLSDNEQFF.

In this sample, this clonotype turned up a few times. Written as DNA, the CDR3 is TGCAGTGCTAGAGATGGCGGGTTTGCGGGAACCCAGTACTTC. It yields the protein CSARDGGFAGTQYF. This rearrangement joins TRBV20-1 to TRBJ2-5; D might be TRBD2 (6 bases). CDR1 DFQATT and CDR2 SNEGSKA come from the germline V gene (reference sequence). The CDR3 has 14 amino acids. V was cut by 0 bases and J by 8 bases, with 16 bases left in between.

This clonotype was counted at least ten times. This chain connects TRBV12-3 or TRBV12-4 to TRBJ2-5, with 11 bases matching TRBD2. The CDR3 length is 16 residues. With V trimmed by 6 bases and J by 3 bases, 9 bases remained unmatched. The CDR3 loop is CASSFQGLADKETQYF. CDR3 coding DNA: TGTGCCAGCAGCTTCCAGGGACTAGCGGATAAAGAGACCCAGTACTTC.

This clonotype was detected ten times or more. The CDR3: CASSRWTSGRGDEQFF. For the CDR3, the DNA is TGTGCCAGCAGCAGATGGACTAGCGGGAGAGGAGATGAGCAGTTCTTC. This chain uses TRBV5-6 with TRBJ2-1; 13 nucleotides agree with TRBD2. Trimming cost V 4 bases and J 8 bases; bases outside gene matches: 9. The CDR3 runs to 16 residues. CDR1 is SGHDT and CDR2 is YYEEEE in the germline V gene. The full variable domain, completed using reference TRBV5-6 and TRBJ2-1, is DAGVTQSPTHLIKTRGQQVTLRCSPKSGHDTVSWYQQALGQGPQFIFQYYEEEERQRGNFPDRFSGHQFPNYSSELNVNALLLGDSALYLCASSRWTSGRGDEQFFGPGTRLTVL.

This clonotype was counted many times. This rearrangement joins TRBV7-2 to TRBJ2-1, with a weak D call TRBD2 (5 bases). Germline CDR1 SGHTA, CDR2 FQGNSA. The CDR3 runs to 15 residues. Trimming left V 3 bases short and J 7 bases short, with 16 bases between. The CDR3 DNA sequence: TGTGCCAGCAGCTTCGTATATGGACTCCGAAATGAGCAGTTCTTC. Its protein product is CASSFVYGLRNEQFF.

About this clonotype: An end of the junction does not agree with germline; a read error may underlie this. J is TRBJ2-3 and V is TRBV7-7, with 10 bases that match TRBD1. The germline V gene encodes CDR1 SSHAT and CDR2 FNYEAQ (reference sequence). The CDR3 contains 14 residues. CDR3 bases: TGTGCTAGCAGCGTGGACAGGGGGACAGATACGCAGTATTTT. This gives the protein CASSVDRGTDTQYF.

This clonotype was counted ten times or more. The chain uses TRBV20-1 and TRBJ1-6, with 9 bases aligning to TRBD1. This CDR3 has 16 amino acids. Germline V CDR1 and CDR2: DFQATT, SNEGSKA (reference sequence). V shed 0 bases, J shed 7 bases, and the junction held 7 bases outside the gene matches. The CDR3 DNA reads TGCAGTGCTAGAGATCCGGGGACAGGGTCAAATTCACCCCTCCACTTT. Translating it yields CSARDPGTGSNSPLHF.

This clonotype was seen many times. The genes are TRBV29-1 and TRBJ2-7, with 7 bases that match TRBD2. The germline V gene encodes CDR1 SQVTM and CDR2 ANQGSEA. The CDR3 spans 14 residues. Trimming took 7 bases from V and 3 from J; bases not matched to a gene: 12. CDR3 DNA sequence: TGCAGCGCCGGGGGTACTAGCGCACACTACGAGCAGTACTTC. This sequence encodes CSAGGTSAHYEQYF.